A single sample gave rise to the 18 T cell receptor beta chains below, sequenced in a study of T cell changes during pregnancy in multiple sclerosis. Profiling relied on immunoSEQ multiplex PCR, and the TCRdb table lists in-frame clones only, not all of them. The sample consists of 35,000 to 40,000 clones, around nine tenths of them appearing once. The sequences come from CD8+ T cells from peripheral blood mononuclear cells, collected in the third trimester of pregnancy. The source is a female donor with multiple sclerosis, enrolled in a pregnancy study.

The CDR3 reads CASSLDGYEQYF. Written as DNA, the CDR3 is TGCGCCAGCAGCTTGGACGGGTACGAGCAGTACTTC. The chain joins TRBV5-1 to TRBJ2-7; D ambiguous. V lost 0 bases and J 4 bases, leaving 5 bases between the germline ends. The CDR3 runs 12 residues. CDR1 is SGHRS, CDR2 YFSETQ, per germline.

The CDR3: CASSLGAGYTDTQYF. CDR3 nucleotide sequence: TGTGCCAGCAGTTTAGGGGCAGGATACACAGATACGCAGTATTTT. The chain carries TRBV28 and TRBJ2-3; the D gene is possibly TRBD1 (5 bases). The CDR3 runs to 15 residues. Germline CDR1 and CDR2: MDHEN and SYDVKM. V was pared by 2 bases and J by 2 bases, with 11 bases between.

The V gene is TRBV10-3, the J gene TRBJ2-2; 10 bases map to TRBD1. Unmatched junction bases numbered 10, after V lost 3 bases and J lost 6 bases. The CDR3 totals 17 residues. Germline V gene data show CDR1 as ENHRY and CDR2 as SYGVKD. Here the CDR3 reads CAISERGQGRFAGELFF. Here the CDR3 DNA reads TGTGCCATCAGTGAAAGGGGACAGGGGCGGTTTGCCGGGGAGCTGTTTTTT.

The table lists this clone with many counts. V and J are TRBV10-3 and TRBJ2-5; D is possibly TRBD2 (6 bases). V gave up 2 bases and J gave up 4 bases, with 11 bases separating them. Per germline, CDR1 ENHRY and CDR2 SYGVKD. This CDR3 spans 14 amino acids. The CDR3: CAISEIGGAETQYF. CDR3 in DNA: TGTGCCATCAGTGAGATCGGGGGAGCAGAGACCCAGTACTTC.

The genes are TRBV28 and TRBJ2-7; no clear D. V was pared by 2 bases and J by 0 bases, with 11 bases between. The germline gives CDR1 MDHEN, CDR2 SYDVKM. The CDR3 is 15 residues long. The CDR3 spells CASSLAASVSYEQYF. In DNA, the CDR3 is TGTGCCAGCAGTTTAGCCGCCTCGGTCTCCTACGAGCAGTACTTC.

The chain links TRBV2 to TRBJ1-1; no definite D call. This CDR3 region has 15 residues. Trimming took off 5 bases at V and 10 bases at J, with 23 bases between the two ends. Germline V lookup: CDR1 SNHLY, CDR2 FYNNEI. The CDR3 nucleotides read TGTGCCAGCAGTTTTACGGCCAGTGCGGGTGCGGGAGCTTTCTTT. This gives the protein CASSFTASAGAGAFF.

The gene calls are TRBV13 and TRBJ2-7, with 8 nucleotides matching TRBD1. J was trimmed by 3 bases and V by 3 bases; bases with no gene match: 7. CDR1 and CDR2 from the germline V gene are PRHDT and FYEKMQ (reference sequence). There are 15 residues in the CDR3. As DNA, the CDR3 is TGTGCCAGCAGCTTTGCCGGGACAGGAGACTACGAGCAGTACTTC. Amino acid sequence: CASSFAGTGDYEQYF.

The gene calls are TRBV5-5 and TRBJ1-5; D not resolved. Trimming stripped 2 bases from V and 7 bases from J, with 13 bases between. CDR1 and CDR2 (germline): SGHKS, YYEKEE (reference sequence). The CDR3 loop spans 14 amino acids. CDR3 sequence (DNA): TGTGCCAGCAGCTTCGTTTTAATAAGCCAGCCCCAGCATTTT. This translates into CASSFVLISQPQHF.

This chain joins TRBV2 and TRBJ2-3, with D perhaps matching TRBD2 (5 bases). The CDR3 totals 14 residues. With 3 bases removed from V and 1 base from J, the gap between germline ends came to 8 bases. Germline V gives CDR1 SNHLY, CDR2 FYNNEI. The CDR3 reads CASSDFGGTDTQYF. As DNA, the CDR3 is TGTGCCAGCAGTGATTTCGGGGGCACAGATACGCAGTATTTT.

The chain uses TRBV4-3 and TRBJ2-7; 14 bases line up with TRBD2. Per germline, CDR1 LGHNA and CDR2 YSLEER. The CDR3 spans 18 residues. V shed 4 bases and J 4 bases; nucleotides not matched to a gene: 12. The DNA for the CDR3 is TGCGCCAGCAGCCTTGGGACTAGCGGGGGCCCTTTGGATTACGAGCAGTACTTC. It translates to CASSLGTSGGPLDYEQYF.

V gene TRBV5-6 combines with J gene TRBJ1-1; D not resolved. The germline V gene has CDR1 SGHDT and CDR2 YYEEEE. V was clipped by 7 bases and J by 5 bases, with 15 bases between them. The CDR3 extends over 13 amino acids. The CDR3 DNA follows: TGTGCCAGCGATAGCAGCTATAGAACTGAAGCTTTCTTT. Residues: CASDSSYRTEAFF. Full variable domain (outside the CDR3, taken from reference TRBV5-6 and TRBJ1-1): DAGVTQSPTHLIKTRGQQVTLRCSPKSGHDTVSWYQQALGQGPQFIFQYYEEEERQRGNFPDRFSGHQFPNYSSELNVNALLLGDSALYLCASDSSYRTEAFFGQGTRLTVV.

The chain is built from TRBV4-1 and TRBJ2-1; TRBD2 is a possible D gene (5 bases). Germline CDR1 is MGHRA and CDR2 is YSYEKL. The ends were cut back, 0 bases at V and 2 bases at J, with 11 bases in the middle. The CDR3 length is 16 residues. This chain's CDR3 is CASSQDPAVTYNEQFF. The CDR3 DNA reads TGCGCCAGCAGCCAAGACCCAGCGGTGACCTACAATGAGCAGTTCTTC.

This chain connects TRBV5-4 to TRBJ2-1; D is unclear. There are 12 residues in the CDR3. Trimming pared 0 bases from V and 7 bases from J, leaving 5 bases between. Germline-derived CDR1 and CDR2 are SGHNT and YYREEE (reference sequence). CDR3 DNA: TGTGCCAGCAGCTTGGGTAGTAATGAGCAGTTCTTC. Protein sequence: CASSLGSNEQFF.

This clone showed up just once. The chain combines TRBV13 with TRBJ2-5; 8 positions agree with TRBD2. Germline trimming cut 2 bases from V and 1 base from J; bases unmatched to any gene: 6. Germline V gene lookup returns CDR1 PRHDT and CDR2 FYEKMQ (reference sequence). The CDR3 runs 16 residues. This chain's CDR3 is CASSLPGLGSQETQYF. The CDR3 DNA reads TGTGCCAGCAGCTTACCGGGACTAGGCAGCCAAGAGACCCAGTACTTC.

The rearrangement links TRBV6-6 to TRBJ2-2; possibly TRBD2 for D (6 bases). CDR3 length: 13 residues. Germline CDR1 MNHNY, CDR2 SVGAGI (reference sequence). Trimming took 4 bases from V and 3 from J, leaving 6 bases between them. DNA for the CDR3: TGTGCCAGCAGTTGGGGGGACACCGGGGAGCTGTTTTTT. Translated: CASSWGDTGELFF.

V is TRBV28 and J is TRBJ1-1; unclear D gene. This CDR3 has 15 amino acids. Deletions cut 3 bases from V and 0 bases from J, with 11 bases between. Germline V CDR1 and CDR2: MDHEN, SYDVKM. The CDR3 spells CASSFLGRVNTEAFF. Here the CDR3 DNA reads TGTGCCAGCAGTTTCCTGGGCAGAGTGAACACTGAAGCTTTCTTT.

The CDR3 region has the DNA TGTGCCAGCAGTGCGGGAGGCGAGCAGTTCTTC. It encodes CASSAGGEQFF. J is TRBJ2-1 and V is TRBV2, with 7 bases fitting TRBD2. The CDR3 runs 11 residues. Germline values: CDR1 SNHLY, CDR2 FYNNEI. The J segment lost 10 bases and the V segment lost 4 bases, leaving 1 base of the junction unmatched.

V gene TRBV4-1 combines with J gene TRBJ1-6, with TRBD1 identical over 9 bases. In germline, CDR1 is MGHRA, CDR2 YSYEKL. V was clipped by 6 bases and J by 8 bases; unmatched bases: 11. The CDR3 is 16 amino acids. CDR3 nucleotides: TGCGCCAGCAGTTTCACGGCGGGACAGGGAGATTCACCCCTCCACTTT. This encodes CASSFTAGQGDSPLHF.